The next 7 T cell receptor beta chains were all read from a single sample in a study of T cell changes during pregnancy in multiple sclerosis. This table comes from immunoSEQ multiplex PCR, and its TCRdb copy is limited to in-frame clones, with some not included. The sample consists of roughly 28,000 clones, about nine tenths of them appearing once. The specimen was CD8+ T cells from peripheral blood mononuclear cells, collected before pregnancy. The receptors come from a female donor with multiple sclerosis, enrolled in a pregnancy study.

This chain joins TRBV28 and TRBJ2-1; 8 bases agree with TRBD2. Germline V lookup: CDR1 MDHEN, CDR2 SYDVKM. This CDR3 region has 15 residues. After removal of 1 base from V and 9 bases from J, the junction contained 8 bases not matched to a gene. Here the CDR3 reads CASSLSGGGEGEQFF. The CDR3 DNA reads TGTGCCAGCAGTTTATCCGGGGGGGGAGAGGGTGAGCAGTTCTTC.

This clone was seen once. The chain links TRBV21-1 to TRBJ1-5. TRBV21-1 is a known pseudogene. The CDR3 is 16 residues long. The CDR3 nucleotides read TGTGCCAGCAGCAAAGGGGGGGAGATGGGCAATCAGCCCCAGCATTTT. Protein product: CASSKGGEMGNQPQHF.

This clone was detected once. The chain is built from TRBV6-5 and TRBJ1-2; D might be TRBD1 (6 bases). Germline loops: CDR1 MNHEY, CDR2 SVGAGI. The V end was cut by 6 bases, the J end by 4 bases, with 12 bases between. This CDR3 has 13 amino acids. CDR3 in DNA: TGTGCCAGCAGGCTCAACAGGGTCTATGGCTACACCTTC. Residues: CASRLNRVYGYTF.

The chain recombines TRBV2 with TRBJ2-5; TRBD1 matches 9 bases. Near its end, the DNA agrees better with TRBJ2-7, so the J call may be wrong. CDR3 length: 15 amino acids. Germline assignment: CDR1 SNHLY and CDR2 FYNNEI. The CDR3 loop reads CASRVGTGKNYEQYF. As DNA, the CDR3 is TGTGCCAGCAGGGTAGGGACAGGGAAGAACTACGAGCAGTACTTC.

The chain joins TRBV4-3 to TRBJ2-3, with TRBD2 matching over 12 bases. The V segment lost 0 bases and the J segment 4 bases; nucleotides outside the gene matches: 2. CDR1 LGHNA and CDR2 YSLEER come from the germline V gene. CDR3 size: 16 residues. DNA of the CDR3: TGCGCCAGCAGCCAAGATCTAGCGGGAGGGCCAGATACGCAGTATTTT. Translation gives CASSQDLAGGPDTQYF.

The chain's CDR3 is CASSLDRGVANVLTF. The CDR3 nucleotides are TGTGCCAGCAGCTTAGACAGGGGGGTGGCCAACGTCCTGACTTTC. V gene TRBV13 combines with J gene TRBJ2-6; TRBD1 matches 8 bases. The CDR3 runs to 15 residues. Germline-derived CDR1 and CDR2 are PRHDT and FYEKMQ (reference sequence). With 1 base clipped from V and 6 bases from J, the junction kept 2 bases outside the gene matches.

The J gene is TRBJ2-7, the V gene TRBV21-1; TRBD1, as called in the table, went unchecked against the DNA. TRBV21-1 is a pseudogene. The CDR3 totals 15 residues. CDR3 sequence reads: CASSEGTGETYEQYF. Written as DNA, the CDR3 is TGTGCCAGCAGCGAGGGGACAGGGGAGACCTACGAGCAGTACTTC.